This T cell receptor beta chain emerged from a study of identical twins. It was template switching that added a universal primer site, and there were unique molecular identifiers on the cDNA. TCRdb analysed the 5' RACE reads with MiXCR anew, one entry per CDR3 protein. The sample shows hundreds of thousands of distinct CDR3 sequences, less than 9% of them seen only once. Study results and caveats: Among out-of-frame alpha sequences shared by twins, low generation probability occurred in excess.

As for this clonotype: Its antigen is as yet unknown.

The same data also went into a second study, on yellow fever vaccine responses in identical twins.

Specimen: memory (CD45RO+) T cells sorted from blood. The TCR was taken from a woman between 18 and 30 years old in good health.

The CDR3 loop reads CASSYSSGGDGYTF. CDR3 in DNA: TGTGCCAGCAGTTACTCGTCCGGGGGAGATGGCTACACCTTC. The rearrangement joins TRBV6-5 to TRBJ1-2, with D possibly matching TRBD1 (5 bases). The CDR3 runs 14 residues. CDR1 and CDR2 from the germline V gene are MNHEY and SVGAGI. V shed 0 bases and J shed 6 bases, with 11 bases lying between them.